This T cell receptor (beta chain) was identified in a study of blood T cell repertoires in COVID-19. The overall study: Acute and convalescent COVID-19 samples came from the United States, Italy and Spain. PBMCs, B-cell-depleted T cells, or T cells provided the cDNA or gDNA that made up the material.

As originally analysed: Reference gene primer amplification yielded estimated nucleated cell counts. TCRdb's table, derived via immunoSEQ multiplex PCR, lists solely in-frame clones and lacks some. V and J calls plus clone size are reproduced from that table; the DNA served to infer D and trimming. The sample lists around 200,000 clones; around nine tenths were seen once. V was shortened by 2 bases and J by 3 bases, with 10 bases between the two germline ends. Germline V gives CDR1 LGHDT, CDR2 YNNKEL (reference sequence). This CDR3 is 14 amino acids long. The clonotype was recovered from a woman under 30 who had recovered from COVID-19. The chain uses TRBV3-1 (or the pseudogene TRBV3-2) and TRBJ1-1, with TRBD1 as a possible D gene (6 bases). Sample: peripheral blood. The chain's CDR3 is CASSQRGGYTEAFF. For the CDR3, the DNA is TGTGCCAGCAGCCAAAGAGGGGGATACACTGAAGCTTTCTTT.